This TCR beta chain comes out of a study of shared clonotypes between healthy human individuals. As for this clone: What it recognizes is unknown.

Germline V gene lookup returns CDR1 SGDLS and CDR2 YYNGEE. Unmatched junction bases numbered 8, after V lost 4 bases and J lost 4 bases. This CDR3 region has 15 residues. Using immunoSEQ multiplex PCR, the repertoire was profiled, and TCRdb retains in-frame clones only, with some absent. The data show just over 2,000,000 clones, 85% to 95% seen once. General study points: Relative to clonotypes present in all four donors, those not shared had lower generation probabilities. Sequencing depth was expected to influence donor clonotype sharing.

Sequences were obtained from naive CD4+ T cells sorted from blood. The sample's subset: CD45RA+ positively selected. This TCR was recovered from a young man in good health. This chain joins TRBV9 and TRBJ2-1; TRBD1 matches at 7 bases. As DNA, the CDR3 is TGTGCCAGCAGCCAAGGGACAGTATCATACAATGAGCAGTTCTTC. It encodes CASSQGTVSYNEQFF.